This T cell receptor beta chain was identified during a study of cytomegalovirus exposure and HLA in healthy donors. Amplification used 60 Vbeta primers and 13 Jbeta primers. The table came from immunoSEQ multiplex PCR; TCRdb's copy has only in-frame clones and leaves some out. The data hold some 180,000 clones, with 73% observed a single time. The study's findings and limits: TCR beta sequences reportedly predicted most subjects' HLA-A and HLA-B alleles accurately. About 87% or about 30% of the time was how often most TCR beta V segments were productive, according to an earlier analysis.

Germline CDR1 and CDR2: LGHNA and YSLEER. V dropped 3 bases and J dropped 2 bases, with 19 bases sitting between them. This CDR3 has 18 residues. In the case of this clone: The target antigen is unknown.

The receptor was derived from a woman aged 18-29 years in good health and CMV-seropositive. The sequenced sample consisted of PBMCs. The rearrangement links TRBV4-3 to TRBJ2-2, with D possibly matching TRBD1 (6 bases). CDR3 sequence: CASSHQIQTGQNTGELFF. CDR3 DNA: TGCGCCAGCAGCCACCAAATACAGACAGGCCAAAACACCGGGGAGCTGTTTTTT.